These 28 T cell receptor beta chains were sequenced from one sample in a study of CD8 T cells in Susac syndrome (dated by TCRdb to the late 2010s). Library preparation used the immunoSEQ multiplex PCR assay. RNA was extracted using the RNeasy kit, and roughly 0.5 to 1 microgram was reverse transcribed with random hexamers. In-frame beta chains were kept once TCRdb had trimmed the public reads at Q25 with fastp and called clones with MiXCR. Rows are combined by CDR3 protein, so each entry shows the most common genes and DNA. Recorded for this sample are some 180,000 distinct CDR3 sequences; 90% to 95% of them occurred a single time. Around 0.1% of the sample is in the top ten clones. Sequences were obtained from CD4+ T cells from PBMCs. All receptors come from a human donor with Susac syndrome.

This chain uses TRBV3-1 with TRBJ2-1; 11 positions match TRBD2. Per germline, CDR1 LGHDT and CDR2 YNNKEL (reference sequence). CDR3 length: 15 amino acids. V gave up 4 bases and J gave up 9 bases; unmatched junction bases: 8. CDR3 region: CASSLASGRQGEQFF. The CDR3 DNA is TGTGCCAGCAGCCTGGCTAGCGGGAGGCAGGGTGAGCAGTTCTTC.

This chain's CDR3 is CASSPRDRYTDTQYF. The CDR3 DNA is TGTGCCAGCAGCCCCCGGGACAGATACACAGATACGCAGTATTTT. V gene TRBV14 combines with J gene TRBJ2-3; TRBD1 matches at 7 bases. Looked up from germline, CDR1 is SGHDN and CDR2 is FVKESK. The CDR3 is 15 residues long. Trimming removed 4 bases from V and 2 bases from J; junction bases left unmatched: 6. The variable domain in full, completed from reference TRBV14 and TRBJ2-3, reads EAGVTQFPSHSVIEKGQTVTLRCDPISGHDNLYWYRRVMGKEIKFLLHFVKESKQDESGMPNNRFLAERTGGTYSTLKVQPAELEDSGVYFCASSPRDRYTDTQYFGPGTRLTVL.

V and J are TRBV5-5 and TRBJ1-5; 8 nucleotides align to TRBD1. This CDR3 is built from 15 residues. CDR1 SGHKS and CDR2 YYEKEE come from the germline V gene (reference sequence). Trimming at V came to 3 bases and at J to 3 bases, leaving 5 bases not matched to a gene. The CDR3 reads CASSWDRTNNQPQHF. In nucleotides, the CDR3 is TGTGCCAGCAGCTGGGACAGGACCAACAATCAGCCCCAGCATTTT.

The genes are TRBV9 and TRBJ2-5; D remains ambiguous. With 5 bases removed from V and 1 base from J, the gap between germline ends came to 12 bases. Germline V gene lookup returns CDR1 SGDLS and CDR2 YYNGEE. The length of the CDR3 is 14 residues. CDR3 sequence (DNA): TGTGCCAGCAGTAAATACGGCTTCCAAGAGACCCAGTACTTC. Translating gives CASSKYGFQETQYF.

The CDR3 spells CASSVGSGATNEKLFF. The CDR3 coding sequence is TGTGCCAGCAGCGTAGGTTCGGGGGCAACTAATGAAAAACTGTTTTTT. The rearrangement joins TRBV9 to TRBJ1-4, with D possibly matching TRBD1 (5 bases). The germline CDR1 and CDR2 sequences are SGDLS and YYNGEE. CDR3 length: 16 residues. Trimming cost V 0 bases and J 0 bases, with 9 bases left between them. Full variable domain (missing parts from reference TRBV9 and TRBJ1-4): DSGVTQTPKHLITATGQRVTLRCSPRSGDLSVYWYQQSLDQGLQFLIQYYNGEERAKGNILERFSAQQFPDLHSELNLSSLELGDSALYFCASSVGSGATNEKLFFGSGTQLSVL.

The chain employs TRBV6-1 and TRBJ2-5, with TRBD2 identical over 9 bases. The CDR3 sequence is 17 residues long. Germline V CDR1 and CDR2: MNHNS, SASEGT. V trimming: 4 bases; J trimming: 4 bases; junction bases outside the gene matches: 13. CDR3 sequence reads: CASSVYQTSGPGETQYF. The CDR3 nucleotides read TGTGCCAGCAGTGTTTATCAGACTAGCGGTCCGGGAGAGACCCAGTACTTC.

The chain employs TRBV2 and TRBJ2-3; D is undetermined. V shed 3 bases and J shed 5 bases, with 9 bases lying between them. The CDR3 sequence is 13 residues long. Germline lookup yields CDR1 SNHLY and CDR2 FYNNEI. The CDR3, as DNA: TGTGCCAGCAGTGAGGCGAGTAAAGATACGCAGTATTTT. Translating gives CASSEASKDTQYF.

V and J are TRBV9 and TRBJ2-3; D gene uncertain. The CDR3 has 15 amino acids. The germline V gene encodes CDR1 SGDLS and CDR2 YYNGEE. V gave up 0 bases and J gave up 0 bases, with 8 bases separating them. Written as DNA, the CDR3 is TGTGCCAGCAGCGTAGCCCAGTCCAGCACAGATACGCAGTATTTT. Its protein product is CASSVAQSSTDTQYF.

This rearrangement joins TRBV5-5 to TRBJ2-7; either TRBD1 or TRBD2 may supply D (5 bases each). The CDR3 loop spans 17 amino acids. CDR1 is SGHKS and CDR2 is YYEKEE in the germline V gene (reference sequence). Trimming stripped 4 bases from V and 2 bases from J, with 22 bases between. CDR3 sequence: CASSPRSIGTVAYEQYF. In DNA, the CDR3 is TGTGCCAGCAGCCCCCGATCGATCGGGACGGTTGCCTACGAGCAGTACTTC.

This clonotype came up once. This rearrangement joins TRBV21-1 to TRBJ2-7; whether TRBD1, the table's D call, matches the DNA was not checked. TRBV21-1 is given as a pseudogene. This CDR3 region has 14 residues. CDR3 sequence (DNA): TGTGCCAGCAGTAAGGGACAGGGGTTTTCGGAGCAGTACTTC. It specifies CASSKGQGFSEQYF.

The chain employs TRBV11-2 and TRBJ2-1, with TRBD2 identical over 9 bases. Germline loops: CDR1 SGHAT, CDR2 FQNNGV. The CDR3 is 15 amino acids. V shed 4 bases and J 8 bases; nucleotides not matched to a gene: 9. The CDR3 reads CASSWGAGGPHEQFF. CDR3 sequence (DNA): TGTGCCAGCAGCTGGGGTGCGGGAGGGCCCCATGAGCAGTTCTTC.

This chain connects TRBV3-1 to TRBJ2-7; unclear D gene. The CDR3 runs 13 residues. The germline V gene encodes CDR1 LGHDT and CDR2 YNNKEL (reference sequence). V was trimmed by 0 bases and J by 4 bases, leaving 7 bases between them. CDR3 nucleotide sequence: TGTGCCAGCAGCCAAGATGTGAGGTACGAGCAGTACTTC. Translating gives CASSQDVRYEQYF.

This chain connects TRBV7-8 to TRBJ2-1; possibly TRBD2 for D (6 bases). Germline-derived CDR1 and CDR2 are SGHVS and FQNEAQ. The V end lost 2 bases, the J end lost 0 bases, and 11 bases lay between the germline ends. The CDR3 extends over 16 amino acids. The CDR3 is CASSLLGGNSYNEQFF. DNA of the CDR3: TGTGCCAGCAGCTTACTCGGGGGAAACTCCTACAATGAGCAGTTCTTC.

The chain recombines TRBV20-1 with TRBJ1-2; D call uncertain. This CDR3 contains 18 residues. Per germline, CDR1 DFQATT and CDR2 SNEGSKA (reference sequence). Trimming shortened V by 2 bases and J by 1 base, and 23 bases separated the two germline ends. The CDR3 DNA follows: TGCAGTGCTAGACATAGCCCTTATAGAACGAACGTTAACTATGGCTACACCTTC. Protein: CSARHSPYRTNVNYGYTF.

The chain combines TRBV20-1 with TRBJ2-2; 7 positions agree with TRBD2. This CDR3 is 17 amino acids long. From germline, CDR1 is DFQATT and CDR2 SNEGSKA (reference sequence). Trimming took 0 bases from V and 5 from J; bases not matched to a gene: 12. This CDR3 is CSARDISGPSTTGELFF. The CDR3 coding sequence is TGCAGTGCTAGAGATATTAGCGGGCCTAGCACTACCGGGGAGCTGTTTTTT.

As to this clonotype: The germline gene is not matched at one end of the junction; a read error may be the cause. CDR3 protein: CATSGDGQGLGTYEQCF. In DNA, the CDR3 is TGTGCCACCAGTGGGGATGGGCAGGGCTTGGGGACCTACGAGCAGTGCTTC. This chain joins TRBV24-1 and TRBJ2-7; perhaps D is TRBD1 or TRBD2 (5 bases each). CDR1 KGHDR and CDR2 SFDVKD come from the germline V gene. CDR3 length: 17 amino acids.

The chain couples TRBV24-1 to TRBJ2-2; 11 positions match TRBD2. After removal of 3 bases from V and 7 bases from J, the junction contained 9 bases not matched to a gene. The CDR3 totals 17 residues. CDR1 KGHDR and CDR2 SFDVKD come from the germline V gene. The CDR3, as DNA: TGTGCCACCAGTGATCATGTCGGACTAGCGGGTAACGGGGAGCTGTTTTTT. It codes for CATSDHVGLAGNGELFF.

The rearrangement joins TRBV4-2 to TRBJ2-1, with no clear D. The CDR3 consists of 16 residues. V dropped 4 bases and J dropped 0 bases, with 13 bases sitting between them. Per the germline V gene, CDR1 is LGHNA and CDR2 is YNFKEQ. The CDR3 nucleotides are TGTGCCAGCAGCCTCGGTACGCATAGCTCCTACAATGAGCAGTTCTTC. This translates into CASSLGTHSSYNEQFF.

The J gene is TRBJ2-3, the V gene TRBV7-8; the match to TRBD2 covers 7 bases. The CDR3 loop spans 16 amino acids. The germline V gene encodes CDR1 SGHVS and CDR2 FQNEAQ. The V and J ends lost 1 base and 3 bases, in that order; junction bases with no gene match: 7. The CDR3 sequence is CASSLGRGIRTDTQYF. The CDR3 DNA reads TGTGCCAGCAGCTTAGGGCGGGGGATTAGGACAGATACGCAGTATTTT.

This clonotype was recorded a few times. DNA for the CDR3: TGCGCCAGCAGCCTCTCTAACTCCTACGAGCAGTACTTC. As protein: CASSLSNSYEQYF. The chain links TRBV5-1 to TRBJ2-7; D unresolved. Trimming left V 4 bases short and J 0 bases short, with 8 bases between. CDR3 size: 13 residues. CDR1 and CDR2 (germline): SGHRS, YFSETQ. Looking up the rest from reference TRBV5-1 and TRBJ2-7 gives the full variable domain: KAGVTQTPRYLIKTRGQQVTLSCSPISGHRSVSWYQQTPGQGLQFLFEYFSETQRNKGNFPGRFSGRQFSNSRSEMNVSTLELGDSALYLCASSLSNSYEQYFGPGTRLTVT.

This clonotype was observed once. This chain uses TRBV25-1 with TRBJ1-3; 7 bases map to TRBD1. Germline V CDR1 and CDR2: MGHDK, SYGVNS. V lost 3 bases and J lost 0; bases outside the gene matches: 11. CDR3 length equals 18 residues. The CDR3 nucleotides read TGTGCCAGCAGTGATAGGGACAGCCAATTTCTCTCTGGAAACACCATATATTTT. Protein product: CASSDRDSQFLSGNTIYF.

The table lists this clonotype with a count of one. V and J are TRBV19 and TRBJ1-1; D unresolved. V was cut by 3 bases and J by 3 bases, with 8 bases left in between. The CDR3 consists of 13 residues. CDR1 is LNHDA, CDR2 SQIVND, per germline (reference sequence). The CDR3: CASSIKGDTEAFF. CDR3 DNA: TGTGCCAGTAGTATTAAGGGTGACACTGAAGCTTTCTTT. The full variable domain, in which reference TRBV19 and TRBJ1-1 provide the parts outside the CDR3, is DGGITQSPKYLFRKEGQNVTLSCEQNLNHDAMYWYRQDPGQGLRLIYYSQIVNDFQKGDIAEGYSVSREKKESFPLTVTSAQKNPTAFYLCASSIKGDTEAFFGQGTRLTVV.

The rearrangement joins TRBV5-4 to TRBJ2-7; D is uncertain. Trimming stripped 1 base from V and 4 bases from J, with 15 bases between. The CDR3 runs to 15 residues. Germline CDR1 and CDR2: SGHNT and YYREEE (reference sequence). This CDR3 reads CASSLTDGPEYEQYF. CDR3 coding DNA: TGTGCCAGCAGCTTGACGGACGGGCCAGAGTACGAGCAGTACTTC. Variable domain in full (rest from reference TRBV5-4 and TRBJ2-7): ETGVTQSPTHLIKTRGQQVTLRCSSQSGHNTVSWYQQALGQGPQFIFQYYREEENGRGNFPPRFSGLQFPNYSSELNVNALELDDSALYLCASSLTDGPEYEQYFGPGTRLTVT.

V gene TRBV20-1 combines with J gene TRBJ2-2; perhaps TRBD1 as D (6 bases). V gave up 1 base and J gave up 5 bases, with 14 bases separating them. Germline V gene sequence: CDR1 DFQATT, CDR2 SNEGSKA (reference sequence). CDR3 size: 15 residues. This chain's CDR3 is CSARVWQGKTGELFF. The CDR3 DNA reads TGCAGTGCTAGAGTTTGGCAGGGGAAAACCGGGGAGCTGTTTTTT.

The V gene is TRBV6-5, the J gene TRBJ2-2; no definite D call. This CDR3 spans 15 amino acids. Germline values: CDR1 MNHEY, CDR2 SVGAGI. With 0 bases removed from V and 3 bases from J, the gap between germline ends came to 8 bases. The CDR3 sequence is CASSYSMLDTGELFF. In DNA, the CDR3 is TGTGCCAGCAGTTACTCGATGCTGGACACCGGGGAGCTGTTTTTT.

The gene calls are TRBV24-1 and TRBJ2-3; D gene uncertain. This CDR3 contains 14 residues. V lost 4 bases to trimming and J lost 4 bases, with 11 bases between them. Germline V CDR1 and CDR2: KGHDR, SFDVKD. This chain's CDR3 is CATSEGRLADTQYF. CDR3 bases: TGTGCCACCAGTGAGGGCAGGTTAGCAGATACGCAGTATTTT.

The chain combines TRBV4-1 with TRBJ2-3; D remains ambiguous. The CDR3 covers 15 residues. V was shortened by 0 bases and J by 0 bases, with 7 bases between the two germline ends. Per the germline V gene, CDR1 is MGHRA and CDR2 is YSYEKL. CDR3 loop: CASSQDGFSTDTQYF. For the CDR3, the DNA is TGCGCCAGCAGCCAAGACGGATTTAGCACAGATACGCAGTATTTT.

This clonotype has a single count. The rearrangement joins TRBV9 to TRBJ2-5; 11 nucleotides align to TRBD2. V shed 4 bases, J shed 4 bases, and the junction held 9 bases outside the gene matches. Germline CDR1 is SGDLS and CDR2 is YYNGEE. The length of the CDR3 is 16 residues. This chain's CDR3 is CASSSLLGTSGETQYF. The CDR3 DNA sequence: TGTGCCAGCAGCTCACTCCTTGGGACTAGCGGAGAGACCCAGTACTTC.